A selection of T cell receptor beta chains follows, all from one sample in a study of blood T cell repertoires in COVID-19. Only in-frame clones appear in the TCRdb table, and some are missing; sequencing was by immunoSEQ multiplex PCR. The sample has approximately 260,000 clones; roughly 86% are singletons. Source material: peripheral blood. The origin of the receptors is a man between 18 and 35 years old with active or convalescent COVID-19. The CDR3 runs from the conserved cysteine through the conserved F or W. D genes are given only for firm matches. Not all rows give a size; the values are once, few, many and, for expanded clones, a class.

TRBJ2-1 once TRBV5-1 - CASSLGTDNEQFF TGCGCCAGCAGCTTGGGGACAGACAATGAGCAGTTCTTC
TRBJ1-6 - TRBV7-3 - CASSLIRVKNNSPLHF TGTGCCAGCAGCTTGATACGGGTCAAGAACAATTCACCCCTCCACTTT
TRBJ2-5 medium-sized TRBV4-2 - CASSRDFQETQYF TGTGCCAGCAGCCGGGACTTTCAAGAGACCCAGTACTTC
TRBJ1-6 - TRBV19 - CASTALGGGGSPLHF TGTGCCAGTACCGCCTTGGGGGGGGGCGGTTCACCCCTCCACTTT
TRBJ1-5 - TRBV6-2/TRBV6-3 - CASSYSLGGNQPQHF TGTGCCAGCAGTTACTCGCTGGGAGGCAATCAGCCCCAGCATTTT
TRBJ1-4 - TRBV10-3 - CAISGGGTEKLFF TGTGCCATCAGTGGAGGTGGTACTGAAAAACTGTTTTTT
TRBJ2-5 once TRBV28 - CASRGAGRRQETQYF TGTGCCAGCAGGGGAGCCGGCAGACGACAAGAGACCCAGTACTTC
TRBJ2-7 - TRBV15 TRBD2 CATSRDTGGSYEQYF TGTGCCACCAGCAGAGATACGGGGGGCTCCTACGAGCAGTACTTC
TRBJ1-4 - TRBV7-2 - CASSNTRGEGEKLFF TGTGCCAGCAGCAATACGAGGGGGGAGGGGGAAAAACTGTTTTTT
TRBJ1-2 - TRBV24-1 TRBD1 CATSGQGSRYGYTF TGTGCCACCTCGGGACAGGGATCTCGTTATGGCTACACCTTC
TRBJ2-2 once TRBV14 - CASGRGNTGELFF TGTGCCAGCGGGCGGGGGAACACCGGGGAGCTGTTTTTT
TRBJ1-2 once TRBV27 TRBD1 CASWDRGNYGYTF TGTGCCAGCTGGGACAGGGGGAACTATGGCTACACCTTC
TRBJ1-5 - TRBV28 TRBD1 CASSSGQVAQPQHF TGTGCCAGCAGTTCGGGACAGGTCGCTCAGCCCCAGCATTTT
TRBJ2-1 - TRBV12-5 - CASGSPPGLIRNEQFF TGTGCTAGTGGTTCCCCCCCGGGACTCATCCGCAATGAGCAGTTCTTC
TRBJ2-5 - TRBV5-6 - CASSFNAGGYQETQYF TGTGCCAGCAGCTTTAATGCAGGGGGGTACCAAGAGACCCAGTACTTC
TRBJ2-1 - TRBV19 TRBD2 CASSTPGGGNEQFF TGTGCCAGTAGTACCCCGGGGGGGGGCAATGAGCAGTTCTTC
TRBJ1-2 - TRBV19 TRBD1 CASSIGQAAYGYTF TGTGCCAGTAGTATCGGACAGGCGGCCTATGGCTACACCTTC
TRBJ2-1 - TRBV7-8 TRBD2 CASSLFGGRGVEQFF TGTGCCAGCAGCTTATTTGGCGGGAGAGGTGTTGAGCAGTTCTTC
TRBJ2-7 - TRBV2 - CASTGFGVYEQYF TGTGCCAGTACGGGATTTGGGGTGTACGAGCAGTACTTC
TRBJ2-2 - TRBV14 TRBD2 CASSQDWAGGITGELFF TGTGCCAGCAGCCAAGATTGGGCGGGAGGGATCACCGGGGAGCTGTTTTTT
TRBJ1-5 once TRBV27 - CASSILQGYQPQHF TGTGCCAGCAGTATTCTACAGGGATACCAGCCCCAGCATTTT
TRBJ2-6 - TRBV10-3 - CAISERTVGANVLTF TGTGCCATCAGCGAGAGGACAGTGGGGGCCAACGTCCTGACTTTC
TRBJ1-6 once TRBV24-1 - CATSDGARSSPLHF TGTGCCACCAGTGATGGGGCGAGAAGCTCACCCCTCCACTTT
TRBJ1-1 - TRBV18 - CARPRNDSLYTEAFF TGTGCCAGACCCAGGAATGACAGTCTCTACACTGAAGCTTTCTTT
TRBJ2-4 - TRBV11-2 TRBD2 CASSSIASGKNIQYF TGTGCCAGCAGCTCTATTGCTAGCGGCAAAAACATTCAGTACTTC
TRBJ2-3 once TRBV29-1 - CSAFRGGPDTQYF TGCAGCGCCTTCCGCGGGGGCCCAGATACGCAGTATTTT
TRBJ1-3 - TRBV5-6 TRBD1 CASSWKTGSTDTIYF TGTGCCAGCAGCTGGAAGACAGGGTCCACGGACACCATATATTTT
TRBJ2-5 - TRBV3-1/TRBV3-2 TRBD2 CASSQDAARGAETQYF TGTGCCAGCAGCCAAGATGCGGCGCGGGGGGCAGAGACCCAGTACTTC
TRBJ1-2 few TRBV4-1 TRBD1 CASSQDRGNNYGYTF TGCGCCAGCAGCCAGGACAGGGGTAACAACTATGGCTACACCTTC
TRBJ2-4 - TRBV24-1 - CATSSATDKNIQYF TGTGCCACCAGTAGCGCGACAGATAAAAACATTCAGTACTTC
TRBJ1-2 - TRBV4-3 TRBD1 CASSQDATGGGYTF TGCGCCAGCAGCCAAGATGCCACAGGGGGTGGCTACACCTTC
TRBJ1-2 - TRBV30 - CAWSVVGALRGYTF TGTGCCTGGAGTGTAGTAGGAGCCCTGCGGGGCTACACCTTC
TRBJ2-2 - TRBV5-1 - CASSPRTDTGELFF TGCGCCAGCAGCCCAAGGACAGACACCGGGGAGCTGTTTTTT
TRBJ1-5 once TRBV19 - CASSIDGGIGNQPQHF TGTGCCAGTAGTATAGATGGGGGCATCGGGAATCAGCCCCAGCATTTT
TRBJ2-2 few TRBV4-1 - CASSLDSPTGELFF TGCGCCAGCAGCCTAGATTCTCCCACCGGGGAGCTGTTTTTT
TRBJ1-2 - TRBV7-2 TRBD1 CASSLDNRGYGYTF TGTGCCAGCAGCTTAGACAACAGGGGCTATGGCTACACCTTC
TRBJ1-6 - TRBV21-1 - CASSKEKGLTPLHF TGTGCCAGCAGCAAAGAGAAGGGGCTGACACCCCTCCACTTT